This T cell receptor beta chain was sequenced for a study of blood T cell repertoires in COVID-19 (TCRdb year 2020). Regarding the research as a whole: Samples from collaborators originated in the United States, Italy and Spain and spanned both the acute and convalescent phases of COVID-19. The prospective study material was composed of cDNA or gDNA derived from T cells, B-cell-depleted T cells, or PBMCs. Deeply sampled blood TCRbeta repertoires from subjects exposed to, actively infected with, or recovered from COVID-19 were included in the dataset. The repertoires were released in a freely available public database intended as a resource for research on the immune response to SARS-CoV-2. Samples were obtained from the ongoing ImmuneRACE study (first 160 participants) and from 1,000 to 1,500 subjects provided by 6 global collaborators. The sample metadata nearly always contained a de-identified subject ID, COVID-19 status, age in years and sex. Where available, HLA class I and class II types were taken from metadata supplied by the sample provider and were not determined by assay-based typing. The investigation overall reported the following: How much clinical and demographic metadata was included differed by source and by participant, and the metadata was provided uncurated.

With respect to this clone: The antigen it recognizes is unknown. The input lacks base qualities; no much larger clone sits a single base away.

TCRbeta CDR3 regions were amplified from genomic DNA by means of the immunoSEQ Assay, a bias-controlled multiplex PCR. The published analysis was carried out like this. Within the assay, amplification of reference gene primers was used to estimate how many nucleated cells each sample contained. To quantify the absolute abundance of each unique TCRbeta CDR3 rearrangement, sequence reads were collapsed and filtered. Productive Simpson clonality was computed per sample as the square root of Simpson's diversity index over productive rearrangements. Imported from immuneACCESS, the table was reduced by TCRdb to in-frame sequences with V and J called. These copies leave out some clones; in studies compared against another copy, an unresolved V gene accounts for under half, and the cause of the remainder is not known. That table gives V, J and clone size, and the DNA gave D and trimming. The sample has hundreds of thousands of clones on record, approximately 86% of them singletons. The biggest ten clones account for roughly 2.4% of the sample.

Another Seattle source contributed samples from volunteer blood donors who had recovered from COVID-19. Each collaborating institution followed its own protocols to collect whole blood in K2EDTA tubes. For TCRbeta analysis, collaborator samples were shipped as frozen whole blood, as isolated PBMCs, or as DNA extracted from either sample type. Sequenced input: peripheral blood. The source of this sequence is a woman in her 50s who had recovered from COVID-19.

The nucleotide sequence is TGTGCCAGCAGCCGGCAGGGGGCGGACAGCAATCAGCCCCAGCATTTT. Translation gives CASSRQGADSNQPQHF. The chain links TRBV4-2 with TRBJ1-5, with 8 bases aligning to TRBD1. V lost 4 bases and J lost 1 base, and the count of bases not matched to a germline gene is 6. The CDR3 holds 16 amino acids from the cysteine to the phenylalanine. Only CDR3 DNA remains: 48 bases, in frame from the first base. Sequences LGHNA (CDR1) and YNFKEQ (CDR2) are obtained from the germline V gene.